The 17 T cell receptor beta chains presented below share a single source sample, sequenced in a study of blood T cell repertoires in COVID-19. Sequencing was performed with immunoSEQ multiplex PCR; in TCRdb, only in-frame clones are kept and a portion is missing. The repertoire has some 370,000 clones, roughly 86% of them found once; the top ten carry less than 11%. The sequenced material came from peripheral blood. All receptors come from a woman in her 30s with COVID-19, enrolled during active disease.

This clone was seen once. One base away lies a much larger clone, so this may be a sequencing read error. This rearrangement joins TRBV5-1 to TRBJ1-1; no clear D. CDR1 and CDR2 from the germline V gene are SGHRS and YFSETQ. V was clipped by 1 base and J by 0 bases, with 7 bases between them. CDR3 size: 14 residues. In DNA, the CDR3 is TGCGCCAGCAGCTTGACAGCCATGAACACTGAAGCTTTCTTT. It encodes CASSLTAMNTEAFF.

The CDR3: CASSARAGRPTEAFF. CDR3 nucleotide sequence: TGTGCCAGCAGCGCCCGCGCAGGGAGGCCCACTGAAGCTTTCTTT. V usage is TRBV7-2 and J usage is TRBJ1-1, with D perhaps TRBD1 (5 bases). V lost 5 bases to trimming and J lost 4 bases, with 17 bases between them. CDR3 length equals 15 residues. Germline CDR1 reads SGHTA; CDR2 reads FQGNSA. Using reference TRBV7-2 and TRBJ1-1 for the parts outside the CDR3, the full variable domain is GAGVSQSPSNKVTEKGKDVELRCDPISGHTALYWYRQSLGQGLEFLIYFQGNSAPDKSGLPSDRFSAERTGGSVSTLTIQRTQQEDSAVYLCASSARAGRPTEAFFGQGTRLTVV.

This chain connects TRBV18 to TRBJ2-7; D possibly corresponds to TRBD2 (7 bases). From germline, CDR1 is KGHSH and CDR2 LQKENI. V shed 6 bases and J shed 6 bases, with 21 bases lying between them. CDR3 length: 15 residues. CDR3 nucleotides: TGTGCCAGCTCGTCCGCGGGCAGGGGAGGGAGCGAGCAGTACTTC. Amino acids: CASSSAGRGGSEQYF.

This chain uses TRBV10-3 with TRBJ2-1; 9 bases are a match to TRBD2. The CDR3 covers 13 residues. The germline CDR1 and CDR2 sequences are ENHRY and SYGVKD. With V trimmed by 8 bases and J by 7 bases, 6 bases remained unmatched. The CDR3, as DNA: TGTGCCATCGAGCGGGAGGTGGGGAATGAGCAGTTCTTC. Residues: CAIEREVGNEQFF.

The chain combines TRBV2 with TRBJ2-7; TRBD1 matches at 10 bases. This CDR3 is 14 amino acids long. V lost 6 bases to trimming and J lost 3 bases; unmatched junction nucleotides: 5. The V gene's germline CDR1 is SNHLY and CDR2 FYNNEI. The CDR3 DNA reads as TGTGCCAGCAGCTCCGGGACAGGGGACTACGAGCAGTACTTC. Translated: CASSSGTGDYEQYF.

The CDR3 loop reads CASSLAGEGETQYF. As DNA, the CDR3 is TGTGCCAGCAGTCTAGCGGGAGAAGGGGAGACCCAGTACTTC. The V and J genes are TRBV6-5 and TRBJ2-5; 10 nucleotides align to TRBD2. Germline V gene sequence: CDR1 MNHEY, CDR2 SVGAGI. Trimming at V came to 5 bases and at J to 5 bases, leaving 5 bases not matched to a gene. The CDR3 is made up of 14 amino acids.

The chain combines TRBV5-5 with TRBJ1-2, with 12 bases that match TRBD1. After removal of 4 bases from V and 8 bases from J, the junction contained 6 bases not matched to a gene. Germline loops: CDR1 SGHKS, CDR2 YYEKEE (reference sequence). This CDR3 is built from 14 residues. The CDR3, as DNA: TGTGCCAGCAGCCTGTCCGGGACAGGGGGCGGCTACACCTTC. Residues: CASSLSGTGGGYTF.

This clone was seen once. The rearrangement links TRBV12-3 or TRBV12-4 to TRBJ2-3; 8 bases are shared with TRBD2. V lost 3 bases and J lost 5; bases outside the gene matches: 1. There are 13 residues in the CDR3. The CDR3 spells CASSLLAGDTQYF. The CDR3 DNA sequence: TGTGCCAGCAGTTTGCTAGCGGGAGATACGCAGTATTTT.

This sequence joins TRBV5-8 and TRBJ2-7, with 7 nucleotides matching TRBD1. V shed 4 bases and J 3 bases; nucleotides not matched to a gene: 7. There are 14 residues in the CDR3. CDR1 is SGHTS, CDR2 YDEGEE, per germline. CDR3 nucleotide sequence: TGTGCCAGCAGCCCAGAGGGGGCCGGCTACGAGCAGTACTTC. The encoded protein is CASSPEGAGYEQYF.

This chain links TRBV9 with TRBJ2-3; 9 bases fit TRBD1. Looked up from germline, CDR1 is SGDLS and CDR2 is YYNGEE. Trimming at V came to 4 bases and at J to 4 bases, leaving 4 bases not matched to a gene. The CDR3 extends over 14 amino acids. CDR3 loop: CASSSWTGADTQYF. Written as DNA, the CDR3 is TGTGCCAGCAGCTCGTGGACAGGGGCAGATACGCAGTATTTT.

This clone was seen more than once but under ten times. The chain joins TRBV10-3 to TRBJ1-1, with TRBD1 matching 9 bases. After removal of 6 bases from V and 2 bases from J, the junction contained 4 bases not matched to a gene. This CDR3 contains 14 residues. Germline loops: CDR1 ENHRY, CDR2 SYGVKD. The CDR3 loop is CAISQQGANTEAFF. The CDR3 region has the DNA TGTGCCATCAGCCAACAGGGGGCTAACACTGAAGCTTTCTTT.

The gene calls are TRBV12-3 or TRBV12-4 and TRBJ2-7; perhaps TRBD1 as D (6 bases). The length of the CDR3 is 13 residues. Trimming took off 5 bases at V and 3 bases at J, with 11 bases between the two ends. CDR3 loop: CASSMGHIYEQYF. The CDR3 region has the DNA TGTGCCAGCAGTATGGGACACATCTACGAGCAGTACTTC.

About this clone: The sample has other DNA sequences that encode this CDR3 too. The CDR3 DNA sequence: TGTGCCAGCAGTTCGGGAGTCGAGACCCAGTACTTC. This gives the protein CASSSGVETQYF. This chain uses TRBV28 with TRBJ2-5; maybe TRBD2 (6 bases). The germline V gene has CDR1 MDHEN and CDR2 SYDVKM. V lost 4 bases and J 5 bases, leaving 8 bases between the germline ends. The CDR3 runs to 12 residues.

The chain recombines TRBV5-6 with TRBJ1-3; no clear D gene. Trimming cost V 6 bases and J 2 bases, with 12 bases left between them. The CDR3 covers 14 residues. Germline-derived CDR1 and CDR2 are SGHDT and YYEEEE. CDR3 in amino acids: CASNRPGAGNTIYF. CDR3 DNA: TGTGCCAGCAACCGCCCCGGGGCTGGAAACACCATATATTTT.

The J gene is TRBJ2-7, the V gene TRBV11-2; 8 nucleotides agree with TRBD1. CDR1 and CDR2 from the germline V gene are SGHAT and FQNNGV. The CDR3 is 14 amino acids. The junction had 4 bases not matched to a gene; V was cut back by 5 bases and J by 1 base. CDR3 protein: CASSGQGVSYEQYF. In DNA, the CDR3 is TGTGCCAGCAGCGGACAGGGTGTATCCTACGAGCAGTACTTC.

The CDR3 region has the DNA TGCGCCAGCAGAGCTTCCGGGACTCTCGCCCTCCACTTT. Its protein is CASRASGTLALHF. The chain employs TRBV5-1 and TRBJ1-6; D is possibly TRBD1 (5 bases). CDR3 length: 13 amino acids. Germline CDR1 is SGHRS and CDR2 is YFSETQ. With 5 bases removed from V and 14 bases from J, the gap between germline ends came to 17 bases.

The V call is TRBV2, the J call TRBJ2-3; a weak D match, TRBD2 (5 bases). The V and J ends lost 7 bases and 2 bases respectively, with 13 bases between them. The CDR3 consists of 14 residues. From germline, CDR1 is SNHLY and CDR2 FYNNEI. As DNA, the CDR3 is TGTGCCAGCAAGAGGGCAGTTCACACAGATACGCAGTATTTT. Translation gives CASKRAVHTDTQYF.